These 5 T cell receptor beta chains came from one sample sequenced in a study of CD8 T cells in ankylosing spondylitis. Study results and limitations: One TCR beta motif, made up of seven to nine highly homologous variants, appeared characteristic of ankylosing spondylitis blood.

TCRdb fed the 5' RACE reads into MiXCR, producing one record per CDR3 protein. Of some 700,000 distinct CDR3 sequences listed, roughly 19% are singletons. These receptors' targets are unknown. Specimen: blood, either unsorted or a sorted T cell fraction (not recorded which). These receptor sequences come from a male donor with ankylosing spondylitis.

The chain links TRBV20-1 to TRBJ2-7; TRBD1 matches 9 bases. CDR3 length: 12 amino acids. V lost 6 bases to trimming and J lost 7 bases; unmatched junction nucleotides: 7. Germline loops: CDR1 DFQATT, CDR2 SNEGSKA (reference sequence). Here the CDR3 reads CSAATGGFEQYF. For the CDR3, the DNA is TGCAGTGCGGCAACAGGGGGCTTTGAGCAGTACTTC.

This clonotype was counted a few times. The chain has TRBV10-2 and TRBJ2-5; D perhaps matches TRBD2 (6 bases). The CDR3 is made up of 13 amino acids. CDR1 is WSHSY, CDR2 SAAADI, per germline. The V and J ends lost 8 bases and 4 bases respectively, with 14 bases between them. In nucleotides, the CDR3 is TGCGCCAGCGGGAAGACTAGTCCAGAGACCCAGTACTTC. Its translation is CASGKTSPETQYF.

The CDR3 DNA sequence: TGTGCCACCAGCCCCCGACCTGAGGAGACCCAGTACTTC. Amino acid sequence: CATSPRPEETQYF. The J gene is TRBJ2-5, the V gene TRBV15; D ambiguous. The CDR3 loop spans 13 amino acids. Germline CDR1 is LNHNV and CDR2 is YYDKDF (reference sequence). V dropped 5 bases and J dropped 5 bases, with 12 bases sitting between them.

This clonotype was recorded many times. The chain employs TRBV24-1 and TRBJ2-1; 9 bases match TRBD2. The ends lost 3 bases at V and 0 bases at J; junction bases unmatched: 8. Germline CDR1 reads KGHDR; CDR2 reads SFDVKD. CDR3 length equals 18 residues. CDR3 in amino acids: CATSDREKRGASYNEQFF. The CDR3 coding sequence is TGTGCCACCAGTGATCGTGAAAAGCGGGGGGCCTCCTACAATGAGCAGTTCTTC.

This clonotype has only a few counts. The CDR3 protein is CASSRLAGVNTGELFF. The CDR3 bases are TGTGCCAGCAGCCGGTTAGCGGGGGTGAACACCGGGGAGCTGTTTTTT. This chain links TRBV5-5 with TRBJ2-2; 9 nucleotides match TRBD2. Germline lookup yields CDR1 SGHKS and CDR2 YYEKEE (reference sequence). This CDR3 is 16 amino acids long. V trimming: 4 bases; J trimming: 1 base; junction bases outside the gene matches: 5.